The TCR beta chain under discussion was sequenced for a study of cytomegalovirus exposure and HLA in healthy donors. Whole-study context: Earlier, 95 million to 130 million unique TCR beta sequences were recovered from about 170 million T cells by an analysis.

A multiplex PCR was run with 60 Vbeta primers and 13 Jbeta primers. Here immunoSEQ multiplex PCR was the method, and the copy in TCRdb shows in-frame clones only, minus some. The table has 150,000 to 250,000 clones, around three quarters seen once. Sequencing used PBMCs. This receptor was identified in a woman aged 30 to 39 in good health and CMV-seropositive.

The CDR3 here is CASSLALTGNTEAFF. The CDR3, as DNA: TGTGCCAGCAGCTTAGCCCTTACAGGGAACACTGAAGCTTTCTTT. The chain links TRBV11-2 to TRBJ1-1, with a possible D match to TRBD1 (5 bases). The CDR3 is 15 amino acids. Germline V gene sequence: CDR1 SGHAT, CDR2 FQNNGV. V was pared by 1 base and J by 1 base, with 10 bases between.